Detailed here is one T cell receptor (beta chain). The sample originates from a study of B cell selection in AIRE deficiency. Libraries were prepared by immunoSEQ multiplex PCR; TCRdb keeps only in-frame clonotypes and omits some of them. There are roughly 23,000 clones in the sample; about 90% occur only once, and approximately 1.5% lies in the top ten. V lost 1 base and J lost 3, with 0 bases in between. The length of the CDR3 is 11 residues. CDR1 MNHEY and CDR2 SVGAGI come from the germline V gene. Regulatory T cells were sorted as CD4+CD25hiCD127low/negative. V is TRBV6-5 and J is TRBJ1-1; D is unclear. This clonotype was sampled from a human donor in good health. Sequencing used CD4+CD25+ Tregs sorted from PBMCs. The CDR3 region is CASSYYTEAFF. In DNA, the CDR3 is TGTGCCAGCAGTTACTACACTGAAGCTTTCTTT.